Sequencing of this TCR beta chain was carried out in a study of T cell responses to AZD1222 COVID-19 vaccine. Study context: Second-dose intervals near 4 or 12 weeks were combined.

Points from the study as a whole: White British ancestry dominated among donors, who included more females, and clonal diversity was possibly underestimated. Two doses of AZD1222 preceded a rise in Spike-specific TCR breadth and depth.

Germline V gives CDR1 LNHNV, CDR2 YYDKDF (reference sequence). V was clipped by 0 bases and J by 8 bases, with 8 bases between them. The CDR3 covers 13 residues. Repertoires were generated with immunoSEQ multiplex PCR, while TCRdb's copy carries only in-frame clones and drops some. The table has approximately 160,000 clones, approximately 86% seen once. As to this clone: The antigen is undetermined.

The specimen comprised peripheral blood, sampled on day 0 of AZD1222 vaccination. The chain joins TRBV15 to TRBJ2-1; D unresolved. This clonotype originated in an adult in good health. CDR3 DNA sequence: TGTGCCACCAGCAGAGAACAGTTCGATGAGCAGTTCTTC. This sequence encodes CATSREQFDEQFF.